This T cell receptor beta chain was obtained from a study of shared clonotypes between healthy human individuals. The table came from immunoSEQ multiplex PCR; TCRdb's copy has only in-frame clones and leaves some out. The data show roughly 410,000 clones, about 96% seen once. Looked up from germline, CDR1 is KGHSH and CDR2 is LQKENI. The CDR3 is 14 residues long. V trimming: 6 bases; J trimming: 6 bases; junction bases outside the gene matches: 4. Each sample came from a Caucasian adult donor living in Nashville, Tennessee. V is TRBV18 and J is TRBJ2-1, with 11 positions matching TRBD2. Specimen: memory CD8+ T cells sorted from blood. This sample's subset: CD45RO+ cells pooled with CCR7-negative TemRA cells. This clonotype was sampled from a man aged 30 to 45 in good health. CDR3 amino acids: CASSPSGRFNEQFF. CDR3 coding DNA: TGTGCCAGCTCCCCTAGCGGGAGGTTCAATGAGCAGTTCTTC.